The 20 T cell receptor beta chains in this list originate from one sample, sequenced in a study of blood T cells in healthy people across ages. Using a J-beta primer mix together with a sample-barcoded 5' primer, a second PCR was run for roughly 6 to 11 cycles. TCRdb ran MiXCR on the 5' RACE reads and lists one entry per CDR3 protein. Of 1.5 million to 2 million distinct CDR3 sequences in the sample, less than 50% are singletons; the top ten hold about 2.1%. Sequencing used blood. The receptors come from a woman between 35 and 50 years old in good health.

This clonotype was picked up a small number of times. This chain connects TRBV25-1 to TRBJ2-7; the D is unclear. The germline gives CDR1 MGHDK, CDR2 SYGVNS. The V end was cut by 3 bases, the J end by 4 bases, with 10 bases between. This CDR3 comprises 13 residues. In DNA form, the CDR3 reads TGTGCCAGCAGTGAGATGACGGTTTACGAGCAGTACTTC. Its protein product is CASSEMTVYEQYF.

The chain links TRBV6-6 to TRBJ1-2, with TRBD1 matching 8 bases. This CDR3 region has 14 residues. V was clipped by 2 bases and J by 3 bases; unmatched bases: 2. CDR1 and CDR2 from the germline V gene are MNHNY and SVGAGI (reference sequence). The DNA of the CDR3 is TGTGCCAGCAGTTACGACAGGGGAGACTATGGCTACACCTTC. This sequence encodes CASSYDRGDYGYTF.

This chain joins TRBV7-9 and TRBJ2-4, with 8 bases fitting TRBD2. Near its end, the DNA agrees better with TRBJ2-5, so the J call may be wrong. The CDR3 runs 14 residues. Germline loops: CDR1 SEHNR, CDR2 FQNEAQ (reference sequence). The CDR3 loop reads CASSVPGLGGTQYF. CDR3 bases: TGTGCCAGCAGCGTACCGGGACTAGGGGGGACCCAGTACTTC.

This chain uses TRBV20-1 with TRBJ2-4; the match to TRBD2 covers 7 bases. The DNA end is more similar to TRBJ2-7, so the J call may be wrong. The length of the CDR3 is 14 residues. Germline assignment: CDR1 DFQATT and CDR2 SNEGSKA (reference sequence). The chain's CDR3 is CSASDPGRAYEQYF. DNA of the CDR3: TGCAGTGCTAGCGACCCAGGGAGGGCCTACGAGCAGTACTTC.

The chain recombines TRBV7-2 with TRBJ1-2; tentatively, D is TRBD1 (6 bases). The CDR3 sequence is 14 residues long. The germline V gene encodes CDR1 SGHTA and CDR2 FQGNSA. V shed 3 bases and J shed 8 bases, with 16 bases lying between them. The CDR3 sequence is CASSFSRGHRGYTF. Written as DNA, the CDR3 is TGTGCCAGCAGCTTTAGCAGGGGTCATCGGGGCTACACCTTC.

This clonotype was observed once. The junction differs from germline at one of its ends, possibly a read error. The gene calls are TRBV7-9 and TRBJ2-3, with 9 bases matching TRBD1. From germline, CDR1 is SEHNR and CDR2 FQNEAQ (reference sequence). The CDR3 covers 15 residues. This chain's CDR3 is CASSPNTGGGDTQSF. CDR3 sequence (DNA): TGTGCCAGCAGCCCCAATACAGGGGGCGGTGATACGCAGTCTTTT.

A few counts support this clonotype. This chain joins TRBV15 and TRBJ2-5, with D hard to call. CDR1 and CDR2 (germline): LNHNV, YYDKDF (reference sequence). Between the trimmed V and J ends, which lost 6 bases and 4 bases, there was a span of 9 bases. The CDR3 contains 12 residues. The CDR3 coding sequence is TGTGCCACCAGGGGAAGTACAGAGACCCAGTACTTC. It encodes CATRGSTETQYF.

V gene TRBV19 combines with J gene TRBJ1-5; no clear D gene. The CDR3 totals 15 residues. CDR1 is LNHDA and CDR2 is SQIVND in the germline V gene (reference sequence). The V and J ends lost 2 bases and 0 bases respectively, with 8 bases between them. The CDR3 coding sequence is TGTGCCAGTAGTATAAGCGTAAATAGCAATCAGCCCCAGCATTTT. Protein sequence: CASSISVNSNQPQHF. The full variable domain, its missing parts supplied by reference TRBV19 and TRBJ1-5, is DGGITQSPKYLFRKEGQNVTLSCEQNLNHDAMYWYRQDPGQGLRLIYYSQIVNDFQKGDIAEGYSVSREKKESFPLTVTSAQKNPTAFYLCASSISVNSNQPQHFGDGTRLSIL.

V is TRBV10-3 and J is TRBJ2-7; 10 bases map to TRBD2. Germline V gene lookup returns CDR1 ENHRY and CDR2 SYGVKD. The CDR3 is 14 residues long. The V and J ends lost 8 bases and 7 bases, in that order; junction bases with no gene match: 11. CDR3 DNA: TGTGCCATCGCACTTCTAGCGGGGGCTTATGAGCAGTACTTC. Translated: CAIALLAGAYEQYF.

The rearrangement joins TRBV19 to TRBJ2-7, with D unclear. CDR3 length equals 14 residues. V dropped 4 bases and J dropped 3 bases, with 13 bases sitting between them. From germline, CDR1 is LNHDA and CDR2 SQIVND (reference sequence). The CDR3 region has the DNA TGTGCCAGTAGTAGGGTTCACTTTCACTACGAGCAGTACTTC. Translation: CASSRVHFHYEQYF.

This clonotype has just a few counts. V usage is TRBV20-1 and J usage is TRBJ1-2; possibly TRBD1 for D (6 bases). CDR1 is DFQATT, CDR2 SNEGSKA, per germline (reference sequence). The V and J ends lost 6 bases and 6 bases respectively, with 26 bases between them. The length of the CDR3 is 16 residues. In DNA form, the CDR3 reads TGCAGTGCGCCTACCAGGGGTCCAGGGGAAGTTAATGGCTACACCTTC. This sequence encodes CSAPTRGPGEVNGYTF.

The chain links TRBV12-3 or TRBV12-4 to TRBJ1-5; D call uncertain. The CDR3 spans 12 residues. Deletions cut 2 bases from V and 9 bases from J, with 8 bases between. CDR3 in amino acids: CASSLSFPPQHF. The DNA of the CDR3 is TGTGCCAGCAGTTTAAGTTTCCCGCCCCAGCATTTT.

The J gene is TRBJ2-7, the V gene TRBV7-2, with TRBD2 as a possible D gene (5 bases). CDR1 and CDR2 from the germline V gene are SGHTA and FQGNSA. The CDR3 runs 14 residues. V lost 5 bases and J lost 7, with 18 bases in between. This CDR3 is CASSTTRTGYEQYF. The CDR3, as DNA: TGTGCCAGCAGCACCACGAGAACGGGATATGAGCAGTACTTC.

This clonotype was seen only a few times. The chain couples TRBV7-6 to TRBJ2-7; D uncertain. The CDR3 runs to 15 residues. V was shortened by 1 base and J by 3 bases, with 13 bases between the two germline ends. Germline values: CDR1 SGHVS, CDR2 FNYEAQ. CDR3 coding DNA: TGTGCCAGCAGCTTAGACCAGGCAGGCTACTACGAGCAGTACTTC. This gives the protein CASSLDQAGYYEQYF.

This clonotype was seen only a few times. The chain combines TRBV25-1 with TRBJ2-5, with 8 bases that match TRBD2. In germline, CDR1 is MGHDK, CDR2 SYGVNS. The J segment lost 5 bases and the V segment lost 3 bases, leaving 8 bases of the junction unmatched. CDR3 length equals 15 residues. CDR3 sequence: CASSDSGGGWETQYF. DNA of the CDR3: TGTGCCAGCAGTGACAGCGGGGGTGGATGGGAGACCCAGTACTTC.

The chain employs TRBV28 and TRBJ2-1, with D perhaps TRBD1 (6 bases). Germline V gives CDR1 MDHEN, CDR2 SYDVKM. The CDR3 has 17 amino acids. Trimming shortened V by 4 bases and J by 4 bases, and 20 bases separated the two germline ends. The CDR3 nucleotides are TGTGCCAGCAGTTCTCAACAGGGCTCGGGACGATACAATGAGCAGTTCTTC. As protein: CASSSQQGSGRYNEQFF.

The chain couples TRBV18 to TRBJ2-3, with D possibly TRBD1 on 5 matching bases. The V end was cut by 9 bases, the J end by 4 bases, with 17 bases between. The CDR3 length is 14 residues. From germline, CDR1 is KGHSH and CDR2 LQKENI. The CDR3 nucleotides are TGTGCCAGTTCCCAACAGTTGGGGCCAGATACGCAGTATTTT. Residues: CASSQQLGPDTQYF.

With respect to this clonotype: At one of its ends the junction is not consistent with the germline gene, which may arise from a read error. The chain couples TRBV4-2 to TRBJ2-1; no clear D. Germline assignment: CDR1 LGHNA and CDR2 YNFKEQ. The CDR3 totals 15 residues. In DNA form, the CDR3 reads TGCGCCAGCAGCCAAGATAAGGGATCCTACAATGAGCAGTTCTTC. Residues: CASSQDKGSYNEQFF.

The chain couples TRBV10-1 to TRBJ2-1; D is ambiguous. V dropped 0 bases and J dropped 6 bases, with 6 bases sitting between them. CDR1 and CDR2 (germline): WNHNN, SYGVQD (reference sequence). The CDR3 is 13 residues long. The CDR3 bases are TGCGCCAGCAGTGAGTCCACACTCAATGAGCAGTTCTTC. Protein sequence: CASSESTLNEQFF.

This clonotype was seen ten or more times. CDR3 DNA sequence: TGTGCCAGCAGTTTGGGACTAGCGAGGGAGACCCAGTACTTC. Encoded protein: CASSLGLARETQYF. J is TRBJ2-5 and V is TRBV7-2; 10 bases match TRBD2. Germline V gene data show CDR1 as SGHTA and CDR2 as FQGNSA. CDR3 size: 14 residues. V trimming: 6 bases; J trimming: 5 bases; junction bases outside the gene matches: 6.